This TCR beta chain was found in a study of shared clonotypes between healthy human individuals. To note about this clone: Its antigen is undetermined.

Every immunoSEQ plate was one replicate of a subset's evenly spread DNA. Sequencing was performed with immunoSEQ multiplex PCR; in TCRdb, only in-frame clones are kept and a portion is missing. Among approximately 2.5 million clones, 90% to 95% were seen once, and the ten largest hold 0.11% to 0.15%. The study's findings and limits: Donors were few, which limited the genetic and exposure-history diversity represented. Rarefaction showed sorted-subset sequencing was incomplete despite large depth.

This clonotype originated in a man in his late teens or twenties in good health. What was sequenced was naive CD4+ T cells sorted from blood. The subset: CD45RA+ positively selected.

In DNA form, the CDR3 reads TGTGCCAGCAGCTCCCCCGGAACAGATACGCAGTATTTT. Translated: CASSSPGTDTQYF. The rearrangement joins TRBV7-2 to TRBJ2-3; D is uncertain. The CDR3 extends over 13 amino acids. The germline V gene encodes CDR1 SGHTA and CDR2 FQGNSA. The V gene lost 4 bases and the J gene lost 3 bases, with 8 bases spanning the gap.